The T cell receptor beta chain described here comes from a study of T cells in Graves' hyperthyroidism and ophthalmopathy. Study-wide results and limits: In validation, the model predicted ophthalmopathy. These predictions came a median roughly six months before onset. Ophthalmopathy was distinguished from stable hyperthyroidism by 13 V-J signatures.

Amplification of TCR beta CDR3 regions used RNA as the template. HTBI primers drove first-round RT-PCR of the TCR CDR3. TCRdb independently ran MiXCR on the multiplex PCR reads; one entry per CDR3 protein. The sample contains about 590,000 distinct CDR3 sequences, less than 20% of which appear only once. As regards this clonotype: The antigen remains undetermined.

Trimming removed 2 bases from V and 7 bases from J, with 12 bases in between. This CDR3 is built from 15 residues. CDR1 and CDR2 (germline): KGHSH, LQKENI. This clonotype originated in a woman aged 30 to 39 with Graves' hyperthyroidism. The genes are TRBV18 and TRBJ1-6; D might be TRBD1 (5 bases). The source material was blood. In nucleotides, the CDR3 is TGTGCCAGCTCACCAAGTCAGGGAGGAAATTCACCCCTCCACTTT. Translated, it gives CASSPSQGGNSPLHF. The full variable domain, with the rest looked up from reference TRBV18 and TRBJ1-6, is NAGVMQNPRHLVRRRGQEARLRCSPMKGHSHVYWYRQLPEEGLKFMVYLQKENIIDESGMPKERFSAEFPKEGPSILRIQQVVRGDSAAYFCASSPSQGGNSPLHFGNGTRLTVT.